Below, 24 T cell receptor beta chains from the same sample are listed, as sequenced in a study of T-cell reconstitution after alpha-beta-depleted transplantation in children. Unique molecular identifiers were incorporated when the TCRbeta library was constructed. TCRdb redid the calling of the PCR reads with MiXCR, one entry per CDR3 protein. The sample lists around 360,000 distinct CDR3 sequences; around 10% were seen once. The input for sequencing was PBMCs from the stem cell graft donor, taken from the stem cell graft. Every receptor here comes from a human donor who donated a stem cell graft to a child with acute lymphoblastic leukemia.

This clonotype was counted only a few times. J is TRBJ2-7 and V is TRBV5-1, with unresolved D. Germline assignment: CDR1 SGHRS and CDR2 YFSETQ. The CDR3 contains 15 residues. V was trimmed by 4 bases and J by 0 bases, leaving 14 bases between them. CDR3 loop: CASSRNHESSYEQYF. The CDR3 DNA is TGCGCCAGCAGCCGGAATCACGAAAGCTCCTACGAGCAGTACTTC. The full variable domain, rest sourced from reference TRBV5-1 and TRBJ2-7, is KAGVTQTPRYLIKTRGQQVTLSCSPISGHRSVSWYQQTPGQGLQFLFEYFSETQRNKGNFPGRFSGRQFSNSRSEMNVSTLELGDSALYLCASSRNHESSYEQYFGPGTRLTVT.

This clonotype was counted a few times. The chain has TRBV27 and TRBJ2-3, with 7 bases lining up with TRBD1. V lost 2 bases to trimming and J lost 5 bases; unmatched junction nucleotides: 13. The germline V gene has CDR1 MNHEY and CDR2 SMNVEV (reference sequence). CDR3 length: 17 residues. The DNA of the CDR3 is TGTGCCAGCAGTTTAATTACGACAGGGCGGTGGGTAGATACGCAGTATTTT. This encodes CASSLITTGRWVDTQYF.

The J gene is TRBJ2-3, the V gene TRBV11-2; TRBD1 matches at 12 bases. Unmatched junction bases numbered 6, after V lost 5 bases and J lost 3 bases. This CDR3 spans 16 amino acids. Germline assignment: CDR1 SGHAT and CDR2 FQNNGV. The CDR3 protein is CASSQPGQGATDTQYF. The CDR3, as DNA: TGTGCCAGCAGCCAACCGGGACAGGGGGCGACAGATACGCAGTATTTT.

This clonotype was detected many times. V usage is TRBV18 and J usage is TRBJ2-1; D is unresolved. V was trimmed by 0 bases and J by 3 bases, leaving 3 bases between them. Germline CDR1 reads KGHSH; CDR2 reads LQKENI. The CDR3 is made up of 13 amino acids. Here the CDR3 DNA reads TGTGCCAGCTCACCACCAGGCTACAATGAGCAGTTCTTC. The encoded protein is CASSPPGYNEQFF.

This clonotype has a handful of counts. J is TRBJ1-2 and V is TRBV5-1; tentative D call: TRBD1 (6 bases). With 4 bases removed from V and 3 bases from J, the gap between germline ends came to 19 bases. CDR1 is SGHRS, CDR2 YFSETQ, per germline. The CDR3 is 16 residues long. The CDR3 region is CASSPGGAPRDYGYTF. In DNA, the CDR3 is TGCGCCAGCAGCCCTGGGGGGGCCCCAAGGGACTATGGCTACACCTTC.

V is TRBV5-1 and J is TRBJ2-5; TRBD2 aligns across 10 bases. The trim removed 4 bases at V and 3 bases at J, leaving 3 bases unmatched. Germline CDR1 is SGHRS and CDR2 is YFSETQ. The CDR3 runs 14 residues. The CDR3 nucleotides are TGCGCCAGCAGCCCGGGACTAGCGAAAGAGACCCAGTACTTC. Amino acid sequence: CASSPGLAKETQYF.

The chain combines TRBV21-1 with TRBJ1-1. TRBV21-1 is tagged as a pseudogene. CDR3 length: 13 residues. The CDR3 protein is CASSASRNTEAFF. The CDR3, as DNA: TGTGCCAGCAGCGCGAGTCGGAACACTGAAGCTTTCTTT.

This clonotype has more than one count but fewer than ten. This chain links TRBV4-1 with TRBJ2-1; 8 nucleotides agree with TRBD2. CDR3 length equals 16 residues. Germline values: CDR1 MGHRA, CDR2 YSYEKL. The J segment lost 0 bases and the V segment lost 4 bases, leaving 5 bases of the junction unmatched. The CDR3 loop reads CASSPVAGRSYNEQFF. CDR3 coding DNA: TGCGCCAGCAGCCCCGTAGCGGGACGCTCCTACAATGAGCAGTTCTTC.

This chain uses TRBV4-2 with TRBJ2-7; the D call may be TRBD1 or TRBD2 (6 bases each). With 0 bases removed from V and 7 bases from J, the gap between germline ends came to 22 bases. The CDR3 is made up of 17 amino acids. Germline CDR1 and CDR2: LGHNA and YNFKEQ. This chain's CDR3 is CASSQDLGTRAGGEQYF. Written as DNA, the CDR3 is TGTGCCAGCAGCCAAGATCTAGGGACAAGGGCCGGGGGTGAGCAGTACTTC.

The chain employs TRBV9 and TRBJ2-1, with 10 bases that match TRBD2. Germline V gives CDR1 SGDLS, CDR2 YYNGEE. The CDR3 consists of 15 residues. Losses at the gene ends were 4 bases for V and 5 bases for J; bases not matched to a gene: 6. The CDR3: CASSRSGREDNEQFF. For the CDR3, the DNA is TGTGCCAGCAGCCGGAGCGGGAGGGAAGACAATGAGCAGTTCTTC.

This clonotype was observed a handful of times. The CDR3 DNA follows: TGCGCCAGCAGCTCACTAGCGGGAGTTGTGGGCAATGAGCAGTTCTTC. Protein product: CASSSLAGVVGNEQFF. The chain carries TRBV4-1 and TRBJ2-1; 11 positions agree with TRBD2. This CDR3 comprises 16 residues. Germline-derived CDR1 and CDR2 are MGHRA and YSYEKL. Trimming at V came to 5 bases and at J to 6 bases, leaving 9 bases not matched to a gene.

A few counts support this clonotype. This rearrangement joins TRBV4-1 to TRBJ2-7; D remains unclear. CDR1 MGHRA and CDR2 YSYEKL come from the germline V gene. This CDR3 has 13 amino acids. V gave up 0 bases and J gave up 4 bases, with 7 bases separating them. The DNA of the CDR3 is TGCGCCAGCAGCCAAGACCAAGTATACGAGCAGTACTTC. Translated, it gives CASSQDQVYEQYF.

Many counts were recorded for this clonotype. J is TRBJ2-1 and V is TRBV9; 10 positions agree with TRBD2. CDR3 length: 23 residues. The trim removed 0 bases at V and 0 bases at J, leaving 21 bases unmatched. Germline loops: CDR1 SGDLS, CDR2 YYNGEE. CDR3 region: CASSVDRVRPAGGPKSSYNEQFF. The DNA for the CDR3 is TGTGCCAGCAGCGTAGACAGGGTCCGGCCAGCGGGAGGGCCGAAAAGCTCCTACAATGAGCAGTTCTTC.

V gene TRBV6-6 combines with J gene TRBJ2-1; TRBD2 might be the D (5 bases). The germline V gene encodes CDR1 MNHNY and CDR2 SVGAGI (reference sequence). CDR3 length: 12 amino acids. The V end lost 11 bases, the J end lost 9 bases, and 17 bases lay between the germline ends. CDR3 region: CALGRERSEQFF. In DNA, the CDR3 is TGTGCCCTCGGAAGGGAGAGGAGTGAGCAGTTCTTC.

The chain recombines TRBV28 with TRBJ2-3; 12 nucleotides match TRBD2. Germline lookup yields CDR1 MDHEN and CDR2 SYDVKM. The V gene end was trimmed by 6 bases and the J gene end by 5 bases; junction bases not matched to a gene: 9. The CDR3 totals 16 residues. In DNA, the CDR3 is TGTGCCAGCAGCCGGCAGACTAGCGGGAGTAAAGATACGCAGTATTTT. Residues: CASSRQTSGSKDTQYF.

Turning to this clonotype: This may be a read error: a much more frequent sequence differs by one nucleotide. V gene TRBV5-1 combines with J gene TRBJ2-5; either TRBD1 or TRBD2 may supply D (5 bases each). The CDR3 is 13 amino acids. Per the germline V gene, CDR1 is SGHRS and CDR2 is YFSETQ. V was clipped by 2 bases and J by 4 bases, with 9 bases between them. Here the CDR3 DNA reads TGCGCCAGCAGCTTCGGGACGGGAGAGACCCAGTACTTC. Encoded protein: CASSFGTGETQYF.

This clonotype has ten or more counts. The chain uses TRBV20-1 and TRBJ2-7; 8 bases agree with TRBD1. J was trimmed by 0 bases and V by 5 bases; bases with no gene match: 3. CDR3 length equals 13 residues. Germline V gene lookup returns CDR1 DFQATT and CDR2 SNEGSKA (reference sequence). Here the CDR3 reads CSAAGTGSYEQYF. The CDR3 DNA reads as TGCAGTGCTGCTGGGACAGGCTCCTACGAGCAGTACTTC.

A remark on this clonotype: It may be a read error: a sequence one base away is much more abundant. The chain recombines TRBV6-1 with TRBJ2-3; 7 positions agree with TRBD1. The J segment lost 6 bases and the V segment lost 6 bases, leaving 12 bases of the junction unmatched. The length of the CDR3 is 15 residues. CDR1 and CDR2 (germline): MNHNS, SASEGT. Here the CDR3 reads CASRHDRAVRDTQYF. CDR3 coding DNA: TGTGCCAGCAGGCATGACAGGGCCGTGCGGGATACGCAGTATTTT.

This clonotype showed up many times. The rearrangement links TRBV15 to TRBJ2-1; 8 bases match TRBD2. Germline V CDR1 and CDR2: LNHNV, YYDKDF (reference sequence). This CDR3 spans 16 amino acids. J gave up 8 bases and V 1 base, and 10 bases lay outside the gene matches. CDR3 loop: CATSRAPPGGDYEQFF. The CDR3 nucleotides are TGTGCCACCAGCAGAGCTCCGCCGGGAGGGGACTATGAGCAGTTCTTC.

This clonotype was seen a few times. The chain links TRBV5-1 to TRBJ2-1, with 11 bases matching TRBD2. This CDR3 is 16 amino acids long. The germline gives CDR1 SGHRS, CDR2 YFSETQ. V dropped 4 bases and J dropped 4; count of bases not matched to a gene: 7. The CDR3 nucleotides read TGCGCCAGCAGCCTACCGGGACTAGCGGCGTACAATGAGCAGTTCTTC. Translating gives CASSLPGLAAYNEQFF.

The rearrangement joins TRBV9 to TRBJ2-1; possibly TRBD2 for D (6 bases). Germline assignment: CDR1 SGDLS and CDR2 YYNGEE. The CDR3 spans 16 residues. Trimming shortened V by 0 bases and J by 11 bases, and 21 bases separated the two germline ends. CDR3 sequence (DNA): TGTGCCAGCAGCGTAGGAGGCGGGGTCTCACTCAGCCAGCAGTTCTTC. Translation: CASSVGGGVSLSQQFF.

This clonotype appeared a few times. This CDR3 reads CASTGQVPRPRPGGEQFF. Here the CDR3 DNA reads TGTGCCAGCACCGGGCAGGTTCCTCGACCCCGGCCGGGTGGTGAGCAGTTCTTC. The J gene is TRBJ2-1, the V gene TRBV11-1; unclear D gene. This CDR3 is built from 18 residues. Germline V gene data show CDR1 as SGHAT and CDR2 as FQDESV (reference sequence). With 7 bases removed from V and 9 bases from J, the gap between germline ends came to 31 bases.

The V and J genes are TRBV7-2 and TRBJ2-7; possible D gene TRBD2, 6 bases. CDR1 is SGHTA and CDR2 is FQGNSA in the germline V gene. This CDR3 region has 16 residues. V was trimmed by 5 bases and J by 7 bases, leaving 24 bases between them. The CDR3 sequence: CASSPEFGSRRGEQYF. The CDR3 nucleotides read TGTGCCAGCAGCCCGGAGTTTGGGTCACGCCGGGGGGAGCAGTACTTC.

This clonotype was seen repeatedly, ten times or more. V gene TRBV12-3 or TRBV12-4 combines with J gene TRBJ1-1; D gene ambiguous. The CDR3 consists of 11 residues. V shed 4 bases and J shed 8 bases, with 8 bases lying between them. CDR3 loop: CASSSGREAFF. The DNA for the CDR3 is TGTGCCAGCAGTTCTGGGAGGGAAGCTTTCTTT.